This T cell receptor (beta chain) emerged from a study of cytomegalovirus exposure and HLA in healthy donors. The V and J ends lost 4 bases and 4 bases respectively, with 11 bases between them. Germline lookup yields CDR1 SEHNR and CDR2 FQNEAQ (reference sequence). There are 13 residues in the CDR3. TCRdb's copy holds only in-frame clones and misses some; the assay was immunoSEQ multiplex PCR. The data contain roughly 79,000 clones, approximately 93% of them singletons. J is TRBJ2-7 and V is TRBV7-9; TRBD2 might be the D (6 bases). This clonotype was sampled from a young man in good health and CMV-seronegative. The material sequenced was PBMCs. CDR3 DNA: TGTGCCAGCAGCTCCCTCGCGGGATACGAGCAGTACTTC. Encoded protein: CASSSLAGYEQYF.